These T cell receptor beta chains were read from a single sample in a study of blood T cell repertoires in COVID-19. The protocol was immunoSEQ multiplex PCR, while the TCRdb copy is restricted to in-frame clones and leaves out a portion. The sample contains a few hundred thousand clones, 85% to 90% of which appear only once. Sequencing was done on a sample of peripheral blood. All receptors derive from a woman between 40 and 50 years old with COVID-19, enrolled during active disease. The CDR3 runs from the conserved cysteine through the conserved F or W. D genes are given only for firm matches. Size is omitted from some rows. Given values are once, few, many or a class for expanded clones.

d_gene	v_gene	j_gene	abundance	CDR3aa	CDR3nt
NA	TRBV11-3	TRBJ2-2	NA	CASSPSPPNTGELFF	TGTGCCAGCAGCCCGAGCCCCCCGAACACCGGGGAGCTGTTTTTT
NA	TRBV7-2	TRBJ2-2	NA	CASSPTRQAYTGELFF	TGTGCCAGCAGCCCGACCCGACAGGCATACACCGGGGAGCTGTTTTTT
TRBD1	TRBV5-8	TRBJ2-6	once	CASSSTGGTGANVLTF	TGTGCCAGCAGCTCGACAGGGGGAACTGGGGCCAACGTCCTGACTTTC
NA	TRBV5-1	TRBJ1-1	once	CATKLQGNTEAFF	TGCGCCACCAAACTACAGGGGAACACTGAAGCTTTCTTT
NA	TRBV11-2	TRBJ1-1	NA	CASSFRWGAEAFF	TGTGCCAGCAGCTTCCGTTGGGGGGCTGAAGCTTTCTTT
NA	TRBV6-4	TRBJ2-1	NA	CASSRGPDNEQFF	TGTGCCAGCAGTAGGGGCCCCGACAATGAGCAGTTCTTC
NA	TRBV30	TRBJ1-5	NA	CAWSVAGGYRQPQHF	TGTGCCTGGAGTGTAGCGGGTGGATACCGGCAGCCCCAGCATTTT
TRBD2	TRBV29-1	TRBJ2-3	NA	CSVTGASGRAIDTQYF	TGCAGCGTTACAGGGGCTAGCGGGAGGGCCATAGATACGCAGTATTTT
TRBD1	TRBV4-2	TRBJ1-4	NA	CASSQDRGPEKLFF	TGTGCCAGCAGCCAAGACAGGGGGCCTGAAAAACTGTTTTTT
TRBD1	TRBV10-3	TRBJ1-2	once	CATGDRGEYGYTF	TGTGCCACCGGCGACAGGGGGGAGTATGGCTACACCTTC
TRBD1	TRBV2	TRBJ1-2	NA	CASSVQGAYGYTF	TGTGCCAGCAGTGTTCAGGGGGCCTATGGCTACACCTTC
NA	TRBV3-1/TRBV3-2	TRBJ2-1	once	CASSQDLGSDEQFF	TGTGCCAGCAGCCAAGATTTGGGTAGCGATGAGCAGTTCTTC
TRBD2	TRBV4-1	TRBJ2-5	NA	CASSHGGGPQETQYF	TGCGCCAGCAGCCACGGCGGGGGGCCTCAAGAGACCCAGTACTTC
TRBD1	TRBV27	TRBJ1-2	NA	CASSLSGQVYRGYTF	TGTGCCAGCAGTTTATCGGGACAGGTTTATCGCGGCTACACCTTC
NA	TRBV3-1/TRBV3-2	TRBJ1-2	NA	CASSQVGVTGGYTF	TGTGCCAGCAGCCAAGTTGGAGTAACGGGTGGCTACACCTTC
TRBD1	TRBV28	TRBJ1-1	NA	CASSPPDRVTEAFF	TGTGCCAGCAGTCCCCCGGACAGGGTGACTGAAGCTTTCTTT
TRBD2	TRBV2	TRBJ2-2	NA	CASSEALAGGELFF	TGTGCCAGCAGTGAAGCGCTAGCGGGAGGGGAGCTGTTTTTT
NA	TRBV7-2	TRBJ1-3	NA	CASSSFLGNTIYF	TGTGCCAGCAGCTCCTTTCTGGGAAACACCATATATTTT
NA	TRBV6-6	TRBJ1-6	NA	CASSYGSSYNSPLHF	TGTGCCAGCAGTTACGGGAGCTCCTATAATTCACCCCTCCACTTT
TRBD1	TRBV5-5	TRBJ1-5	NA	CASSEGAQGNQPQHF	TGTGCCAGCAGTGAGGGGGCGCAGGGCAATCAGCCCCAGCATTTT
TRBD1	TRBV18	TRBJ1-6	NA	CASSLKAQGESPLHF	TGTGCCAGCTCACTCAAGGCCCAGGGGGAATCACCCCTCCACTTT
TRBD1	TRBV6-4	TRBJ2-7	NA	CASSLRTGAYEQYF	TGTGCCAGCAGCCTTCGGACAGGGGCCTACGAGCAGTACTTC
NA	TRBV5-1	TRBJ2-7	NA	CASSLRGIGQTIVDEQYF	TGCGCCAGCAGCTTACGGGGAATTGGGCAGACAATCGTGGACGAGCAGTACTTC
NA	TRBV6-4	TRBJ1-6	NA	CASRIGPGNSPLHF	TGTGCCAGCAGAATCGGGCCGGGGAATTCACCCCTCCACTTT
NA	TRBV5-1	TRBJ2-5	NA	CASSLDRRGQETQYF	TGCGCCAGCAGCTTGGACCGTAGGGGCCAAGAGACCCAGTACTTC
TRBD2	TRBV6-1	TRBJ2-1	NA	CASSEERGGYKKNEQFF	TGTGCCAGCAGTGAGGAACGGGGGGGGTACAAGAAGAATGAGCAGTTCTTC
NA	TRBV6-2/TRBV6-3	TRBJ2-7	NA	CASSLPPFETGRDLYEQYF	TGTGCCAGCAGTCTCCCCCCATTTGAGACAGGCCGGGATCTCTACGAGCAGTACTTC
NA	TRBV5-8	TRBJ2-1	NA	CASSLGGGAYNEQFF	TGTGCCAGCAGCCTTGGAGGGGGGGCCTACAATGAGCAGTTCTTC
NA	TRBV7-9	TRBJ1-3	NA	CASSSTADSGNTIYF	TGTGCCAGCAGCTCGACGGCGGACTCTGGAAACACCATATATTTT
NA	TRBV4-3	TRBJ2-2	once	CASSHRDGELFF	TGCGCCAGCAGCCACCGGGACGGGGAGCTGTTTTTT
TRBD2	TRBV30	TRBJ2-1	NA	CASGGSMGNEQFF	TGTGCATCGGGGGGTTCTATGGGCAATGAGCAGTTCTTC
TRBD1	TRBV19	TRBJ2-5	NA	CASSFLVGTGEETQYF	TGTGCCAGTAGTTTCCTGGTCGGGACAGGGGAAGAGACCCAGTACTTC
TRBD1	TRBV30	TRBJ2-7	once	CAWRHDRDSLYEQYF	TGTGCCTGGAGACACGACCGGGACAGCCTTTACGAGCAGTACTTC
NA	TRBV5-1	TRBJ2-5	NA	CASSSTGGNQETQYF	TGCGCCAGCAGCTCGACCGGGGGTAACCAAGAGACCCAGTACTTC
NA	TRBV7-9	TRBJ2-6	NA	CASSSLSSGANVLTF	TGTGCCAGCAGCTCTCTCAGCTCTGGGGCCAACGTCCTGACTTTC
TRBD2	TRBV5-1	TRBJ2-2	NA	CASSLSGGATGELFF	TGCGCCAGCAGCTTGAGCGGGGGGGCCACCGGGGAGCTGTTTTTT
TRBD1	TRBV12-5	TRBJ1-2	NA	CASGLPGQGAYGYTF	TGTGCTAGTGGTTTGCCCGGACAGGGGGCGTATGGCTACACCTTC
NA	TRBV27	TRBJ2-7	NA	CASSSLGGAAYEQYF	TGTGCCAGCAGTTCCCTAGGAGGGGCCGCCTACGAGCAGTACTTC
NA	TRBV25-1	TRBJ1-1	NA	CASSELVGGANTEAFF	TGTGCCAGCAGTGAATTGGTCGGGGGGGCGAACACTGAAGCTTTCTTT
NA	TRBV18	TRBJ1-2	NA	CASSPGTPDNYGYTF	TGTGCCAGCTCCCCCGGGACACCTGACAACTATGGCTACACCTTC
NA	TRBV6-5	TRBJ2-7	NA	CASSYSSAGSYEQYF	TGTGCCAGCAGTTACTCGAGCGCAGGGTCCTACGAGCAGTACTTC
NA	TRBV12-5	TRBJ1-1	NA	CASGLSGATEAFF	TGTGCTAGTGGTTTGTCAGGGGCCACTGAAGCTTTCTTT
NA	TRBV10-3	TRBJ1-1	once	CAISEGQPNTEAFF	TGTGCCATCAGCGAAGGACAGCCGAACACTGAAGCTTTCTTT
NA	TRBV28	TRBJ2-7	NA	CASSLGLGEQYF	TGTGCCAGCAGTTTGGGACTCGGGGAGCAGTACTTC
TRBD1	TRBV14	TRBJ1-2	once	CASSQDLQGFYGYTF	TGTGCCAGCAGCCAAGATCTACAGGGGTTTTATGGCTACACCTTC
NA	TRBV9	TRBJ2-1	once	CASSGGTPRHNEQFF	TGTGCCAGCAGCGGGGGGACACCTCGGCACAATGAGCAGTTCTTC
TRBD2	TRBV2	TRBJ2-3	once	CASSLLAGGMNTQYF	TGTGCCAGCAGTTTACTAGCGGGGGGGATGAATACGCAGTATTTT
TRBD1	TRBV24-1	TRBJ2-7	NA	CATREPGQDYEQYF	TGTGCCACCAGAGAGCCCGGACAGGACTACGAGCAGTACTTC
TRBD2	TRBV10-3	TRBJ2-1	NA	CAISERGGGPYNEQFF	TGTGCCATCAGTGAAAGGGGCGGGGGACCCTACAATGAGCAGTTCTTC
TRBD1	TRBV28	TRBJ1-2	NA	CASSSPGQIPDGYTF	TGTGCCAGCAGTTCGCCGGGACAGATCCCTGATGGCTACACCTTC
NA	TRBV27	TRBJ2-7	NA	CASSSKWGPYEQYF	TGTGCCAGCAGTTCTAAGTGGGGGCCCTACGAGCAGTACTTC
TRBD1	TRBV5-6	TRBJ2-5	NA	CASRGDRGSIETQYF	TGTGCCAGCAGGGGGGACAGGGGAAGTATAGAGACCCAGTACTTC
NA	TRBV28	TRBJ2-4	NA	CASSPSGSAKNIQYF	TGTGCCAGCAGTCCATCCGGGTCTGCCAAAAACATTCAGTACTTC
TRBD2	TRBV7-2	TRBJ2-7	NA	CASSLGRGAYEQYF	TGTGCCAGCAGCTTAGGGCGGGGGGCCTACGAGCAGTACTTC
NA	TRBV6-2/TRBV6-3	TRBJ2-2	NA	CASSPGRANTGELFF	TGTGCCAGCAGCCCGGGCAGAGCGAACACCGGGGAGCTGTTTTTT
NA	TRBV2	TRBJ1-5	NA	CASRGDISWDQPQHF	TGTGCCAGCAGGGGGGACATCTCCTGGGATCAGCCCCAGCATTTT
TRBD1	TRBV28	TRBJ1-4	NA	CASRNRGQDEKLFF	TGTGCCAGCAGGAACAGGGGGCAGGATGAAAAACTGTTTTTT